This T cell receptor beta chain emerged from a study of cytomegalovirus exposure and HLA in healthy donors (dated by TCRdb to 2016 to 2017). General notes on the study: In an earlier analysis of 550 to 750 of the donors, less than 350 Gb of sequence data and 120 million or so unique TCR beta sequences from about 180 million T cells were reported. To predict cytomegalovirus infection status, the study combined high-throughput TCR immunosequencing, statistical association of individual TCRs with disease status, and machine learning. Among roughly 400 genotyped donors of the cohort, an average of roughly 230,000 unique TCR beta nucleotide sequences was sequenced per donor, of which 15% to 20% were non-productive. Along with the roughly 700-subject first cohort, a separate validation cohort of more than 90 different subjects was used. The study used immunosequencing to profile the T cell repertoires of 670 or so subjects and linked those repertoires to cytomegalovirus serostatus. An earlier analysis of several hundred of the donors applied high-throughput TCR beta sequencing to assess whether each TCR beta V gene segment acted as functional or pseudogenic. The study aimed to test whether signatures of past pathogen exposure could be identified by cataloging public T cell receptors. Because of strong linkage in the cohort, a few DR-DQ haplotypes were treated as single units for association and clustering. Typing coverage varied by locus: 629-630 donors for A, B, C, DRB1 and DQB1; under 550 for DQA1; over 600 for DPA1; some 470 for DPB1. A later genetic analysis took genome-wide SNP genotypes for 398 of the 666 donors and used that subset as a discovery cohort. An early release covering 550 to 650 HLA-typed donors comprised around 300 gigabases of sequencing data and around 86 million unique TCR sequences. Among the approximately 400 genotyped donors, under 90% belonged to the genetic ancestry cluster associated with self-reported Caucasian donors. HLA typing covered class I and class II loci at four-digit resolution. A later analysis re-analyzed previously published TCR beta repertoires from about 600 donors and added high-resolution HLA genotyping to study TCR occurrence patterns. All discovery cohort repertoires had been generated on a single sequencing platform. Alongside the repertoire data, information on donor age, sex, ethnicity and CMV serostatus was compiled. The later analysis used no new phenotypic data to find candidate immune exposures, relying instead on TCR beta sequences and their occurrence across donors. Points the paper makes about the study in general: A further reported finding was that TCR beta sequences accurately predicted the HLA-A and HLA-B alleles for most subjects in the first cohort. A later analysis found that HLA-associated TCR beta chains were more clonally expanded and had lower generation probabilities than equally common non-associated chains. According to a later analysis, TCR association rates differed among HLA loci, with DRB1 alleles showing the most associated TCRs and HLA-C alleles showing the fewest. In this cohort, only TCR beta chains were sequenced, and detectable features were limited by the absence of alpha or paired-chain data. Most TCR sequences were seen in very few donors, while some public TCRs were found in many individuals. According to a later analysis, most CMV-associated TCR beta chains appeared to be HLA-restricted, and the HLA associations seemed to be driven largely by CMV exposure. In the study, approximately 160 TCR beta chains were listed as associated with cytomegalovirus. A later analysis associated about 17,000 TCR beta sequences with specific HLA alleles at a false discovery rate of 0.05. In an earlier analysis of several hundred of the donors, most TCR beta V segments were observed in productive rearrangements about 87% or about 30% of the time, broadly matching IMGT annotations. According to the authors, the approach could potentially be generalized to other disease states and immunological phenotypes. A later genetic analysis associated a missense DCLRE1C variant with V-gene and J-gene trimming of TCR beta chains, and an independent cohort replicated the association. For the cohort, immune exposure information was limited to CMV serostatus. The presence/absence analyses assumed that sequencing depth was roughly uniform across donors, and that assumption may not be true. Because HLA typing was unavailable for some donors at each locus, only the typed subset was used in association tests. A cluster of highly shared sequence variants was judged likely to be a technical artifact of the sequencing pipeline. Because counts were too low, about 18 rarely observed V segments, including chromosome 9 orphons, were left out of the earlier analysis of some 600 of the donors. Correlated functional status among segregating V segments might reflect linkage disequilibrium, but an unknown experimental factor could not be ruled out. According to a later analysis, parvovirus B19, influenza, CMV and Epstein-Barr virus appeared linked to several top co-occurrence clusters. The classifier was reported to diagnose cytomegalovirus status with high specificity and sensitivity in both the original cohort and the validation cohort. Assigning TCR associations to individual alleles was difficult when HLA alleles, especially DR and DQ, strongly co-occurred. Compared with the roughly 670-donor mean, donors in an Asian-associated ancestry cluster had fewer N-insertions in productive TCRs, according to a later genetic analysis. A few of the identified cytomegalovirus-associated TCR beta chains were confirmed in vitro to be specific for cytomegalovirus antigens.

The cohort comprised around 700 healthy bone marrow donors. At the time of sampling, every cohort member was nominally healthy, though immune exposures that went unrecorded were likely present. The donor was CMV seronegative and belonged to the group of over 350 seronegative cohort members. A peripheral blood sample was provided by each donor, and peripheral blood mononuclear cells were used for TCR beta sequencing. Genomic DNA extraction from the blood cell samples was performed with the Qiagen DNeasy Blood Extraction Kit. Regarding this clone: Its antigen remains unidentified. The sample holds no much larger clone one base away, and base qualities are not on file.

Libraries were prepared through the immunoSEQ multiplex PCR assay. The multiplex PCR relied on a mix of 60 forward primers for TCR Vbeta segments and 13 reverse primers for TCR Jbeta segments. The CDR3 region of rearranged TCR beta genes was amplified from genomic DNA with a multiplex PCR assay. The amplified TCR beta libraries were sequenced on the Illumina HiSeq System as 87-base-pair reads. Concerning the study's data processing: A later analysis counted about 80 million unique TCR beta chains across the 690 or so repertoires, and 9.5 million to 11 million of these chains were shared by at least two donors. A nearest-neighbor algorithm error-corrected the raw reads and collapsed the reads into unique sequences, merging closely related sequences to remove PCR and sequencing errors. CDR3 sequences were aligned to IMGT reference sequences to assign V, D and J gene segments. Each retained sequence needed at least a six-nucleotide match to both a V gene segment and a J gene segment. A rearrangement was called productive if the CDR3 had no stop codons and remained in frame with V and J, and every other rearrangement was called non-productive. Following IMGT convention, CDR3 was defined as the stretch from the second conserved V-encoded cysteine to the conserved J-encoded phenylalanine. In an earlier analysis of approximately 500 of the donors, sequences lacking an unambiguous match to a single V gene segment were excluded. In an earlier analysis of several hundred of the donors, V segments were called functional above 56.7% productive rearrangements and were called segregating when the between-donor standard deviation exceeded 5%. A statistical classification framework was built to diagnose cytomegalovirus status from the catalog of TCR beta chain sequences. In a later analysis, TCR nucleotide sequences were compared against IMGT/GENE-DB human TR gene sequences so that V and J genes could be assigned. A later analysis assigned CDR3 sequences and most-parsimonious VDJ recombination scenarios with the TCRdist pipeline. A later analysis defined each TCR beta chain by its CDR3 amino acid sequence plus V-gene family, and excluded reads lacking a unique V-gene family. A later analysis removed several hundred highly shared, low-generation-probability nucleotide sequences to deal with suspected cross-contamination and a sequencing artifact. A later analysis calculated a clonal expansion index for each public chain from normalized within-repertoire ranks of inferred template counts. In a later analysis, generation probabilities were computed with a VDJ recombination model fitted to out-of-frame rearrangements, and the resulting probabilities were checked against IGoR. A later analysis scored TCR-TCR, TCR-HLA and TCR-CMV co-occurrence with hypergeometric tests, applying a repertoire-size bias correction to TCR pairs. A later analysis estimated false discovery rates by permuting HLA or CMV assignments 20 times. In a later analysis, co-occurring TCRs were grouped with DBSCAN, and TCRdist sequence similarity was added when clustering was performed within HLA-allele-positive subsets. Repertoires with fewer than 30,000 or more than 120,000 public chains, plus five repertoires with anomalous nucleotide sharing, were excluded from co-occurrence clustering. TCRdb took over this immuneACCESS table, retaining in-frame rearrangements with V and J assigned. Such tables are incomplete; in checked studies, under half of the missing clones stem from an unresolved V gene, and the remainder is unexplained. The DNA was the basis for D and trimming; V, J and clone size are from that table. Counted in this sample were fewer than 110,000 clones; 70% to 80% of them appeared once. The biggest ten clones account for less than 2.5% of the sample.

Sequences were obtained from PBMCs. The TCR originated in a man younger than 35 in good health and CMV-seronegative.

In nucleotide form, the sequence is TGTGCCAGCAGTGACGACAGGGCTAATTCACCCCTCCACTTT. This codes for CASSDDRANSPLHF. The chain is made from TRBV6-4 and TRBJ1-6, and 7 junctional nucleotides match TRBD1. From the germline V gene, CDR1 is MRHNA and CDR2 is SNTAGT. Ends trimmed: V by 2 bases, J by 6 bases; bases unmatched to a gene: 1. The CDR3 sequence holds 14 residues, the cysteine and phenylalanine included. Kept here is only the CDR3 DNA, which spans 42 bases and is read in frame from base 1.